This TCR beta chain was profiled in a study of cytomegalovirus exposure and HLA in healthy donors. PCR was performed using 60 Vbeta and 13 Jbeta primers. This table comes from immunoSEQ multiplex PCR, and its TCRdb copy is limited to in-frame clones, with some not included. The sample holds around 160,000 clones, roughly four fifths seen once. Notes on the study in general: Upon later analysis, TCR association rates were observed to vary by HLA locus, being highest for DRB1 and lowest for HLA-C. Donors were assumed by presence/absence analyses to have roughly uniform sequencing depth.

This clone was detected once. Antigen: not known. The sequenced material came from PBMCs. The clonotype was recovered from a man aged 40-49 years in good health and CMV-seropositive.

The CDR3 spells CASSYPGQGMPEAFF. CDR3 in DNA: TGTGCCAGCAGTTACCCTGGACAGGGTATGCCTGAAGCTTTCTTT. The chain carries TRBV6-5 and TRBJ1-1, with 8 bases matching TRBD1. The CDR3 loop spans 15 amino acids. Germline V CDR1 and CDR2: MNHEY, SVGAGI. V was clipped by 2 bases and J by 6 bases; unmatched bases: 8.